Following are 2 T cell receptor beta chains from one sample sequenced in a study of Ad26.COV2.S vaccination and SARS-CoV-2 variants. The treatment is: around 19 received Ad26.COV2.S at low or high dose, single or two shots; about 5 received placebo; per-sample allocation not given. Material that was analyzed had been drawn on day 63 after the first vaccine or placebo injection. The protocol was immunoSEQ multiplex PCR, while the TCRdb copy is restricted to in-frame clones and leaves out a portion. The top ten hold about 3.3% of the sample, which has 350,000 to 450,000 clones, approximately 81% seen once. Specimen: peripheral blood, collected in a trial of Ad26.COV2.S vaccine versus placebo. Every receptor here comes from a person aged 18 to 65 who received the Ad26.COV2.S COVID-19 vaccine or a placebo.

The rearrangement uses TRBV18 and TRBJ2-3, with 9 bases that match TRBD1. Germline V CDR1 and CDR2: KGHSH, LQKENI. V was clipped by 0 bases and J by 3 bases; unmatched bases: 7. The length of the CDR3 is 17 residues. The CDR3 region has the DNA TGTGCCAGCTCACCACCGGCCGGGACAGGGTTTACAGATACGCAGTATTTT. Amino acid sequence: CASSPPAGTGFTDTQYF.

The V and J genes are TRBV9 and TRBJ2-5; 12 positions match TRBD2. CDR1 and CDR2 from the germline V gene are SGDLS and YYNGEE. The CDR3 is made up of 15 amino acids. The V segment lost 3 bases and the J segment 3 bases; nucleotides outside the gene matches: 3. The CDR3 DNA is TGTGCCAGCAGCGCCCGGACTAGCGGGGAAGAGACCCAGTACTTC. Protein sequence: CASSARTSGEETQYF. Full variable domain (remainder filled in from reference TRBV9 and TRBJ2-5): DSGVTQTPKHLITATGQRVTLRCSPRSGDLSVYWYQQSLDQGLQFLIQYYNGEERAKGNILERFSAQQFPDLHSELNLSSLELGDSALYFCASSARTSGEETQYFGPGTRLLVL.